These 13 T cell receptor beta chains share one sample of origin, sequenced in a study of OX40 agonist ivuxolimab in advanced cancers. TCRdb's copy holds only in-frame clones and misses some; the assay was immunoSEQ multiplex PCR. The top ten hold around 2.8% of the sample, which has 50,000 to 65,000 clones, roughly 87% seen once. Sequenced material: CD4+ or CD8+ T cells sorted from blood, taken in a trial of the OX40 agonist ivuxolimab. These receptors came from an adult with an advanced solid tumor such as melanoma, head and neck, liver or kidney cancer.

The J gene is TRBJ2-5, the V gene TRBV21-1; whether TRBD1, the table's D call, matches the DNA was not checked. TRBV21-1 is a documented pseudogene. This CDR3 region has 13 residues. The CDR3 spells CASSKYRTETQYF. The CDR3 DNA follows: TGTGCCAGCAGCAAATACAGGACGGAGACCCAGTACTTC.

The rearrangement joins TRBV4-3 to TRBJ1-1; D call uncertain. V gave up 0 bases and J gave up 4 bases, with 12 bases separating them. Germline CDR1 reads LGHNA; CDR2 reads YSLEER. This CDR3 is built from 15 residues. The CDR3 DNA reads TGCGCCAGCAGCCAAGAACCCCGTCTTGGCACTGAAGCTTTCTTT. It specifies CASSQEPRLGTEAFF.

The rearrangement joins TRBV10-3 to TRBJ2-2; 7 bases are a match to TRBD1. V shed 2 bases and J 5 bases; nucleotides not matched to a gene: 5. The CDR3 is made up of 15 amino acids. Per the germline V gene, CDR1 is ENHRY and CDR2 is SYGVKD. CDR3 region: CAISEDRELTGELFF. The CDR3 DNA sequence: TGTGCCATCAGTGAGGACAGGGAGTTGACCGGGGAGCTGTTTTTT.

The CDR3 nucleotides are TGTGCCAGCAGTTATCTATCTAGCGGGCCTACCTACGAGCAGTACTTC. Translation gives CASSYLSSGPTYEQYF. The chain joins TRBV6-6 to TRBJ2-7, with TRBD2 matching 8 bases. The CDR3 sequence is 16 residues long. In germline, CDR1 is MNHNY, CDR2 SVGAGI (reference sequence). The V and J ends lost 3 bases and 2 bases, in that order; junction bases with no gene match: 9.

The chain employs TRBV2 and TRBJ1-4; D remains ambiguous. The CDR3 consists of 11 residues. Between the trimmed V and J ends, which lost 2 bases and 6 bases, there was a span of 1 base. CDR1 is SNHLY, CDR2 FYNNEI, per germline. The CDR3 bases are TGTGCCAGCAGTGAATATGAAAAACTGTTTTTT. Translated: CASSEYEKLFF.

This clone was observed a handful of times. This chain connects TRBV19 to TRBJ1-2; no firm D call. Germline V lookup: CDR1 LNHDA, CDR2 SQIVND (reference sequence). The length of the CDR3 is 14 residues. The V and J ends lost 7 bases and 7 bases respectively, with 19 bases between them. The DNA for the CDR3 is TGTGCCAGTACCCCCATCCCGACCTCGGGTGGCTACACCTTC. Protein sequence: CASTPIPTSGGYTF. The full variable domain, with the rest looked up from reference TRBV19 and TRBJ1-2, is DGGITQSPKYLFRKEGQNVTLSCEQNLNHDAMYWYRQDPGQGLRLIYYSQIVNDFQKGDIAEGYSVSREKKESFPLTVTSAQKNPTAFYLCASTPIPTSGGYTFGSGTRLTVV.

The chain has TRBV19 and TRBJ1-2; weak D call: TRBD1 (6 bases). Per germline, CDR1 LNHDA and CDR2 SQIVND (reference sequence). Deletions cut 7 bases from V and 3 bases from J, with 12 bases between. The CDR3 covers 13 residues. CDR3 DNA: TGTGCCAGTAACGACAGGAGATACTATGGCTACACCTTC. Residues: CASNDRRYYGYTF.

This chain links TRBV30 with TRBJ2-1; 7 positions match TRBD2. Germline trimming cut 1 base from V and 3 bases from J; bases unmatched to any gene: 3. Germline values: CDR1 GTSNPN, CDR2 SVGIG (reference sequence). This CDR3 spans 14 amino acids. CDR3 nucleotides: TGTGCCTGGAGTGGGGGGGAGGGCTACAATGAGCAGTTCTTC. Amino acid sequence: CAWSGGEGYNEQFF.

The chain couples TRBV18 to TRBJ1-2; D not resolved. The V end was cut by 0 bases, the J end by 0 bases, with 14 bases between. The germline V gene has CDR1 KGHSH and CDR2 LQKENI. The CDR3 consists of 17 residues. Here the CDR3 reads CASSPPGQIQANYGYTF. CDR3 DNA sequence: TGTGCCAGCTCACCACCCGGGCAGATCCAGGCTAACTATGGCTACACCTTC.

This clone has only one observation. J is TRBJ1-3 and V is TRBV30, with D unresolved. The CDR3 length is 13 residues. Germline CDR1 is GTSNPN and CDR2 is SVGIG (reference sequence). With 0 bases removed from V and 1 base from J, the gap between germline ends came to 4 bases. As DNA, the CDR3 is TGTGCCTGGAGTGTAGTTTCTGGAAACACCATATATTTT. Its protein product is CAWSVVSGNTIYF.

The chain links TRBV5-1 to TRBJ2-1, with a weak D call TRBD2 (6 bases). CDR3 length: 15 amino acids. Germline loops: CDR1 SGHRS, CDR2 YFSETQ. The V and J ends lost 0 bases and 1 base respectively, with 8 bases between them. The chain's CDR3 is CASSLDGSSYNEQFF. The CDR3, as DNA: TGCGCCAGCAGCTTGGACGGGAGTTCCTACAATGAGCAGTTCTTC.

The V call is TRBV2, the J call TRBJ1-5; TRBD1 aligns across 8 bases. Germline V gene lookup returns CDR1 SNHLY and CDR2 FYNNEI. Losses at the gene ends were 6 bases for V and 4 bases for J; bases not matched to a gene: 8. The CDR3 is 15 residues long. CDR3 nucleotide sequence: TGTGCCAGCAGGCTCGGACAGGGAGGTAATCAGCCCCAGCATTTT. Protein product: CASRLGQGGNQPQHF.

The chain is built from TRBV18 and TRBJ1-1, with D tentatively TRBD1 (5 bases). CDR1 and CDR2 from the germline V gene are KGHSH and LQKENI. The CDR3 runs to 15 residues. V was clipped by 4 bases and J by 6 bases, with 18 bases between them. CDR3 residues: CASSLGTGNIAEAFF. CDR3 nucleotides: TGTGCCAGCTCACTTGGGACCGGGAATATAGCTGAAGCTTTCTTT.